This passage covers 8 T cell receptor beta chains from one sample sequenced in a study of blood T cell repertoires in COVID-19 (TCRdb year 2020). The library was prepared using the immunoSEQ multiplex PCR assay. TCRdb stores this immuneACCESS table with in-frame sequences only. Part of the clones is absent; in the studies checked, under half of the shortfall reflects unresolved V genes, and no reason is known for the rest. Recorded for this sample are some 500,000 clones; around 89% of them occurred a single time. Approximately 1.8% of the sample belongs to the ten largest clones. Sample: PBMCs or T cells enriched from blood (not recorded which). Source of these receptors: a woman aged 40 to 50 who had recovered from COVID-19.

The chain uses TRBV2 and TRBJ2-3; D is perhaps TRBD2 (6 bases). V was shortened by 6 bases and J by 3 bases, with 22 bases between the two germline ends. The CDR3 length is 17 residues. Per the germline V gene, CDR1 is SNHLY and CDR2 is FYNNEI. For the CDR3, the DNA is TGTGCCAGCAGCCTCCCGAGGCGGGGCGGAGTAACAGATACGCAGTATTTT. The encoded protein is CASSLPRRGGVTDTQYF. Full variable domain (rest looked up from reference TRBV2 and TRBJ2-3): EPEVTQTPSHQVTQMGQEVILRCVPISNHLYFYWYRQILGQKVEFLVSFYNNEISEKSEIFDDQFSVERPDGSNFTLKIRSTKLEDSAMYFCASSLPRRGGVTDTQYFGPGTRLTVL.

The V and J genes are TRBV18 and TRBJ1-1, with 9 bases matching TRBD1. CDR3 size: 14 residues. V lost 11 bases and J lost 6; bases outside the gene matches: 13. The germline V gene has CDR1 KGHSH and CDR2 LQKENI. The CDR3 protein is CASRGYRGHPEAFF. The CDR3 nucleotides are TGTGCCTCTCGCGGGTACAGGGGGCACCCTGAAGCTTTCTTT. The full variable domain, its missing parts supplied by reference TRBV18 and TRBJ1-1, is NAGVMQNPRHLVRRRGQEARLRCSPMKGHSHVYWYRQLPEEGLKFMVYLQKENIIDESGMPKERFSAEFPKEGPSILRIQQVVRGDSAAYFCASRGYRGHPEAFFGQGTRLTVV.

The CDR3 loop reads CASSPGDGVYEQYF. In DNA, the CDR3 is TGTGCCAGCAGTCCGGGGGACGGCGTTTACGAGCAGTACTTC. The chain employs TRBV27 and TRBJ2-7; tentatively, D is TRBD2 (6 bases). V shed 5 bases and J shed 4 bases, with 15 bases lying between them. This CDR3 comprises 14 residues. Germline V gene sequence: CDR1 MNHEY, CDR2 SMNVEV (reference sequence).

This chain uses TRBV27 with TRBJ1-2; 9 bases align to TRBD1. Germline CDR1 is MNHEY and CDR2 is SMNVEV (reference sequence). J lost 8 bases, V lost 7 bases, and 8 bases had no gene match. The CDR3 sequence is 13 residues long. CDR3 sequence (DNA): TGTGCCAGCATGGGGGACAGGGCGGAAGGCTACACCTTC. Its translation: CASMGDRAEGYTF.

This clone was found once. The rearrangement links TRBV10-2 to TRBJ2-5; TRBD2 matches 13 bases. With 6 bases clipped from V and 3 bases from J, the junction kept 4 bases outside the gene matches. This CDR3 has 15 residues. CDR1 WSHSY and CDR2 SAAADI come from the germline V gene. CDR3 bases: TGCGCCAGCAGAGGACTAGCGGGAGTTGAAGAGACCCAGTACTTC. Protein: CASRGLAGVEETQYF.

The chain carries TRBV4-3 and TRBJ2-7, with TRBD2 matching over 10 bases. The germline gives CDR1 LGHNA, CDR2 YSLEER. This CDR3 has 16 amino acids. Unmatched junction bases numbered 3, after V lost 1 base and J lost 0 bases. CDR3 sequence reads: CASSQGLAGSSYEQYF. For the CDR3, the DNA is TGCGCCAGCAGCCAAGGACTAGCGGGCAGCTCCTACGAGCAGTACTTC.

The V gene is TRBV18, the J gene TRBJ2-2; TRBD2 matches 7 bases. Germline V gene data show CDR1 as KGHSH and CDR2 as LQKENI. V lost 4 bases, J lost 3 bases, and 5 bases stayed unmatched. The CDR3 has 15 residues. The CDR3 nucleotides are TGTGCCAGCTCACTCCGCGGGAGCGACACCGGGGAGCTGTTTTTT. Amino acid sequence: CASSLRGSDTGELFF.

The chain uses TRBV7-9 and TRBJ1-2; unclear D gene. Trimming shortened V by 1 base and J by 8 bases, and 20 bases separated the two germline ends. Germline assignment: CDR1 SEHNR and CDR2 FQNEAQ (reference sequence). This CDR3 region has 16 residues. The CDR3 nucleotides are TGTGCCAGCAGCTTAGAAAGGGTGCGGACGGAGGAGGGCTACACCTTC. Translating it yields CASSLERVRTEEGYTF.